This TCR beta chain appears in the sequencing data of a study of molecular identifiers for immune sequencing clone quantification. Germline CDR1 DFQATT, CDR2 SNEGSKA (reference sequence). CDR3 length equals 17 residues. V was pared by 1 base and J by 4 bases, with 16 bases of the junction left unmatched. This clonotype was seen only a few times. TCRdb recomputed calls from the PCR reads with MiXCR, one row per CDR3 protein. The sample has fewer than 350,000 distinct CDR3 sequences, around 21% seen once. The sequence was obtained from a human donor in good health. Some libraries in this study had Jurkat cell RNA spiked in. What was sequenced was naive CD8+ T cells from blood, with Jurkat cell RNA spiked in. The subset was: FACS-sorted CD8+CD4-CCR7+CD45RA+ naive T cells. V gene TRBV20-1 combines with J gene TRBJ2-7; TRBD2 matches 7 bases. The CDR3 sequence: CSARGTSYLPERYEQYF. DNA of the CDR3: TGCAGTGCTAGAGGGACTAGTTATCTCCCGGAGCGGTACGAGCAGTACTTC.